This TCR beta chain was identified in a study of CXCR3-negative and CXCR3-positive naive CD8 T cells. The V gene's germline CDR1 is SGHRS and CDR2 YFSETQ. The CDR3 covers 13 residues. Preparation of TRB cDNA libraries relied on 5' RACE carrying UMI labels. For each CDR3 protein, TCRdb gives one entry from its re-call of the 5' RACE reads, without DNA. This table lists about 45,000 distinct CDR3 sequences. This sequence originates from a human donor in good health. Some clones in this sample may be carry-over from other donors' samples. The J gene is TRBJ2-1, the V gene TRBV5-1; TCRdb proposes TRBD2, but this gene call is untestable without DNA. Specimen: memory CD8+ T cells from blood. CDR3 residues: CASMGSGYNEQFF. Drawing the rest from reference TRBV5-1 and TRBJ2-1, the complete variable domain is KAGVTQTPRYLIKTRGQQVTLSCSPISGHRSVSWYQQTPGQGLQFLFEYFSETQRNKGNFPGRFSGRQFSNSRSEMNVSTLELGDSALYLCASMGSGYNEQFFGPGTRLTVL.